This T cell receptor (beta chain) was captured by sequencing in a study of PD-1 blockade in classical Hodgkin lymphoma. Study outcomes and limitations: Among the patients, those starting nivolumab under 1 year after ASCT were excluded. The causes of the repertoire differences, possibly disease activity or prior therapy, remain undefined.

Time point indicated: cycle 4 day 1 (C4D1), after six to seven weeks of nivolumab. Relapse after autologous stem cell transplantation occurred in every patient, and brentuximab vedotin exposure varied. Complete response, partial response or progressive disease constituted the best response categories observed. Per germline, CDR1 SGDLS and CDR2 YYNGEE. Trimming cost V 0 bases and J 5 bases; bases outside gene matches: 12. CDR3 length: 18 amino acids. Comments on this clone: Its antigen is undetermined.

Method: immunoSEQ multiplex PCR; TCRdb's copy keeps in-frame clones and lacks some. The data show over 85,000 clones, with less than 95% seen just once and approximately 2.9% held by the top ten. The sequenced sample was peripheral blood mononuclear cells (PBMCs), obtained before the fourth cycle of nivolumab. This chain connects TRBV9 to TRBJ2-2; 8 bases are a match to TRBD1. The origin of this receptor is a human donor with classical Hodgkin lymphoma. CDR3 protein: CASSVAGGSGGRTGELFF. CDR3 bases: TGTGCCAGCAGCGTAGCTGGAGGGTCAGGGGGCAGAACCGGGGAGCTGTTTTTT.